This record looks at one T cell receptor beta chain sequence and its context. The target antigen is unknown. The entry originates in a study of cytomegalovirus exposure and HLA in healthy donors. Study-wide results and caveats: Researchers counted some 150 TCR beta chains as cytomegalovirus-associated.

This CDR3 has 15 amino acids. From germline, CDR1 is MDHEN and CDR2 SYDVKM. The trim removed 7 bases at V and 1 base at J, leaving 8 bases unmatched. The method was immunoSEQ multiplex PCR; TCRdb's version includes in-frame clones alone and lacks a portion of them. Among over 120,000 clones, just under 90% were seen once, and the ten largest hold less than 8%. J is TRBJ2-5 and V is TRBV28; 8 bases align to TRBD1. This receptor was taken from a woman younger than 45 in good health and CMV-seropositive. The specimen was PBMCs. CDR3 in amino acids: CASTMIGQGQETQYF. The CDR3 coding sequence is TGTGCCAGCACCATGATAGGACAGGGCCAAGAGACCCAGTACTTC.